This T cell receptor beta chain was sequenced for a study of breast tumors, draining lymph nodes, adjacent tissues. Study-level findings and limits: Tumors had less TCR diversity than lymph nodes, more than nontumor tissue.

This CDR3 spans 13 amino acids. Germline V CDR1 and CDR2: SGHRS, YFSETQ. Trimming took 0 bases from V and 7 from J, leaving 8 bases between them. This clonotype was found many times. Antigen: not known. The lymph nodes were axillary draining lymph nodes from breast cancer patients. TCRdb processed the multiplex PCR reads anew with MiXCR; each CDR3 protein has one entry. The sample holds about 200,000 distinct CDR3 sequences, 30% to 40% seen once. The V call is TRBV5-1, the J call TRBJ2-1; the D is unclear. The sample was axillary lymph node tissue. This clonotype was sampled from a female donor with breast cancer. Some clones in this sample may be carry-over from other donors' samples. CDR3 amino acids: CASSLAERNEQFF. The CDR3 bases are TGCGCCAGCAGCTTGGCCGAGAGGAATGAGCAGTTCTTC.